Listed below are T cell receptor beta chains from one sample, sequenced in a study of vaccination effects on CD4 cells after COVID-19. These TCRs are of unknown antigen specificity. Some clones are missing from TCRdb's copy, which holds only in-frame ones; the method was immunoSEQ multiplex PCR. Of about 13,000 clones listed, 73% are singletons. This specimen consisted of CD4+ T cells from PBMCs cultured with HCoV-NL63 spike peptides, obtained after COVID-19 vaccination. These receptors all come from a human donor who had a prior SARS-CoV-2 infection. CDR3s include the opening cysteine and the closing phenylalanine or tryptophan. D genes are given only for firm matches. Some rows mark clone size as missing; the rest say once, few, many or name a class of expanded clone.

J	length	V	D	size	CDR3	DNA
TRBJ2-1	16	TRBV5-6	TRBD1	-	CASSLTGASLYNEQFF	TGTGCCAGCAGCTTAACAGGGGCCTCCCTCTACAATGAGCAGTTCTTC
TRBJ2-5	13	TRBV6-5	-	few	CASSRSLQETQYF	TGTGCCAGCAGCAGGAGCTTACAAGAGACCCAGTACTTC
TRBJ1-5	15	TRBV5-1	-	-	CASSLGTLRTQPQHF	TGCGCCAGCAGCTTAGGGACCCTAAGGACGCAGCCCCAGCATTTT
TRBJ1-2	17	TRBV19	-	-	CASSTRRAEKTNYGYTF	TGTGCCAGTAGTACCCGCAGGGCAGAAAAAACTAACTATGGCTACACCTTC
TRBJ2-5	14	TRBV11-2	-	-	CASTLRGAGETQYF	TGTGCCAGCACCCTCCGGGGGGCGGGGGAGACCCAGTACTTC
TRBJ1-4	17	TRBV18	TRBD1	-	CASSPPGQGSRGEKLFF	TGTGCCAGCTCACCACCGGGACAGGGCTCTCGGGGGGAAAAACTGTTTTTT
TRBJ2-5	14	TRBV7-8	-	-	CASSYDTGPRTQYF	TGTGCCAGCAGCTATGATACGGGACCCCGGACCCAGTACTTC
TRBJ2-2	16	TRBV18	TRBD2	-	CASSPTSGGLTGELFF	TGTGCCAGCTCCCCGACTAGCGGGGGTCTCACCGGGGAGCTGTTTTTT
TRBJ1-5	13	TRBV7-2	-	-	CASSLGVNQPQHF	TGTGCCAGCAGCTTAGGGGTAAATCAGCCCCAGCATTTT
TRBJ2-5	14	TRBV18	TRBD2	once	CASSPAGGQETQYF	TGTGCCAGCTCACCCGCGGGAGGGCAAGAGACCCAGTACTTC
TRBJ2-7	13	TRBV5-1	TRBD1	few	CASAAQGAYEQYF	TGCGCCAGCGCAGCCCAGGGGGCCTACGAGCAGTACTTC
TRBJ2-5	14	TRBV7-8	-	-	CASSRGGRGETQYF	TGTGCCAGCAGCCGAGGGGGGCGCGGGGAGACCCAGTACTTC
TRBJ2-5	15	TRBV11-1	TRBD2	-	CASSPPSGLQETQYF	TGTGCCAGCAGCCCACCTAGCGGACTACAAGAGACCCAGTACTTC
TRBJ1-1	18	TRBV12-5	TRBD1	-	CASGLVFGRDRANTEAFF	TGTGCTAGTGGTTTGGTATTCGGAAGAGACAGGGCGAACACTGAAGCTTTCTTT
TRBJ1-4	13	TRBV5-6	-	-	CASSLMINEKLFF	TGTGCCAGCAGCTTAATGATCAATGAAAAACTGTTTTTT
TRBJ2-3	17	TRBV19	TRBD2	-	CASSPGGGSLGTDTQYF	TGTGCCAGTAGTCCCGGCGGCGGGAGCTTGGGCACAGATACGCAGTATTTT
TRBJ1-6	14	TRBV11-1	-	-	CASSLPGLGSPLHF	TGTGCCAGCAGCCTACCGGGCCTGGGGTCACCCCTCCACTTT
TRBJ1-4	15	TRBV6-2/TRBV6-3	-	-	CASSDTGSLGEKLFF	TGTGCCAGCAGTGATACAGGAAGCCTCGGCGAAAAACTGTTTTTT
TRBJ2-3	15	TRBV5-4	TRBD2	-	CASRAGLGEADTQYF	TGTGCCAGCAGGGCAGGACTAGGGGAAGCAGATACGCAGTATTTT
TRBJ2-1	16	TRBV6-2/TRBV6-3	-	-	CASSRGAASSYNEQFF	TGTGCCAGCAGCCGCGGGGCGGCTAGCTCCTACAATGAGCAGTTCTTC
TRBJ2-7	13	TRBV4-2	-	-	CASSGGPSGEQYF	TGTGCCAGCAGTGGGGGACCAAGCGGGGAGCAGTACTTC
TRBJ2-3	16	TRBV5-4	TRBD2	-	CASSLGLAGGTDTQYF	TGTGCCAGCAGCTTGGGACTAGCGGGAGGTACAGATACGCAGTATTTT
TRBJ2-1	11	TRBV20-1	-	-	CSARDSREQFF	TGCAGTGCTAGAGATAGCCGGGAGCAGTTCTTC
TRBJ1-2	12	TRBV30	-	once	CAWSGQNYGYTF	TGTGCCTGGAGCGGACAAAACTATGGCTACACCTTC
TRBJ1-5	13	TRBV12-3/TRBV12-4	-	-	CASSFRSNQPQHF	TGTGCCAGCAGTTTTCGGAGCAATCAGCCCCAGCATTTT
TRBJ2-7	14	TRBV11-3	TRBD2	-	CASSEGLAYGEQYF	TGTGCCAGCAGCGAAGGACTAGCGTACGGCGAGCAGTACTTC
TRBJ2-2	14	TRBV10-3	-	-	CAIGGLSITGELFF	TGTGCCATAGGTGGACTATCGATAACCGGGGAGCTGTTTTTT
TRBJ1-1	13	TRBV2	TRBD1	-	CASRVQGLTEAFF	TGTGCCAGCAGAGTACAGGGGTTAACTGAAGCTTTCTTT
TRBJ2-1	13	TRBV6-2/TRBV6-3	TRBD1	once	CASSWTGYGEQFF	TGTGCCAGCAGTTGGACAGGCTACGGTGAGCAGTTCTTC